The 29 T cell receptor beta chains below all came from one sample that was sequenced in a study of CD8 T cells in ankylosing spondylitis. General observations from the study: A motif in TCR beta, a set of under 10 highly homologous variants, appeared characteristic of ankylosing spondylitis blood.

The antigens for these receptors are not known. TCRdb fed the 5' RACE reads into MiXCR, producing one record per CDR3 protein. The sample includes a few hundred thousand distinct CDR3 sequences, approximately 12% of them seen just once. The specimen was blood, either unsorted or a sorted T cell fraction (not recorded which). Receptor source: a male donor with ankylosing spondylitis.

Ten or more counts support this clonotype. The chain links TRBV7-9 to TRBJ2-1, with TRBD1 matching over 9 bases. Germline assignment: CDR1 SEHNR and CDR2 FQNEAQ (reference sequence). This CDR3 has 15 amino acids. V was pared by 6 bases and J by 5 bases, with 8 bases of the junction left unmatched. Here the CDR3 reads CASRQSGTGNNEQFF. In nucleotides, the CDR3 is TGTGCCAGCAGACAAAGCGGGACAGGGAACAATGAGCAGTTCTTC.

CDR3 amino acids: CASRYPGQDQETQYF. The CDR3 region has the DNA TGTGCCAGCAGATACCCGGGACAGGATCAAGAGACCCAGTACTTC. This chain connects TRBV28 to TRBJ2-5; 8 bases are shared with TRBD1. V was pared by 6 bases and J by 2 bases, with 8 bases of the junction left unmatched. The CDR3 has 15 amino acids. The germline V gene encodes CDR1 MDHEN and CDR2 SYDVKM. Combining the CDR3 with reference TRBV28 and TRBJ2-5 gives the whole variable domain DVKVTQSSRYLVKRTGEKVFLECVQDMDHENMFWYRQDPGLGLRLIYFSYDVKMKEKGDIPEGYSVSREKKERFSLILESASTNQTSMYLCASRYPGQDQETQYFGPGTRLLVL.

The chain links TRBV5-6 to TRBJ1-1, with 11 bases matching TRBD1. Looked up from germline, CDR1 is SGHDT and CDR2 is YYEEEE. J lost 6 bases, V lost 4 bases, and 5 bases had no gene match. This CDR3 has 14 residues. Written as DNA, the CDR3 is TGTGCCAGCAGCACCCCGGGACAGGGGGCTGAAGCTTTCTTT. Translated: CASSTPGQGAEAFF.

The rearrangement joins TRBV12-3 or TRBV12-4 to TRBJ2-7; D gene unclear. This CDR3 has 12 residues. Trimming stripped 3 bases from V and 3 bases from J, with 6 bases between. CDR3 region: CASSFTHYEQYF. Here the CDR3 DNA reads TGTGCCAGCAGTTTTACCCACTACGAGCAGTACTTC.

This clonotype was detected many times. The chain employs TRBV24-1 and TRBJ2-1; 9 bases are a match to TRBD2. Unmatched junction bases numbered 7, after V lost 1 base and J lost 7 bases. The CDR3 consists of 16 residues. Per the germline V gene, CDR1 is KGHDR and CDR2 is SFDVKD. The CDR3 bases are TGTGCCACCAGTGATTTAAAAGCGGGAGGATTGAATGAGCAGTTCTTC. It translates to CATSDLKAGGLNEQFF.

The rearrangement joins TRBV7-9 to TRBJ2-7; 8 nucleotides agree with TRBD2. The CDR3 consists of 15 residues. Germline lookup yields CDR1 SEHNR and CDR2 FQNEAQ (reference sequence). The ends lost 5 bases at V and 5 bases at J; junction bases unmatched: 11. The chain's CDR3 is CASSAPGTSPHEQYV. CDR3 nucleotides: TGTGCCAGCAGCGCTCCCGGGACTAGTCCCCACGAGCAGTACGTC.

Here the CDR3 DNA reads TGTGCCAGCAGCCACCGGGCCCGCACGGTCTCCCAAGAGACCCAGTACTTC. Translation gives CASSHRARTVSQETQYF. This chain connects TRBV7-6 to TRBJ2-5; the D is unclear. The CDR3 consists of 17 residues. Per germline, CDR1 SGHVS and CDR2 FNYEAQ. Trimming cost V 5 bases and J 1 base, with 20 bases left between them.

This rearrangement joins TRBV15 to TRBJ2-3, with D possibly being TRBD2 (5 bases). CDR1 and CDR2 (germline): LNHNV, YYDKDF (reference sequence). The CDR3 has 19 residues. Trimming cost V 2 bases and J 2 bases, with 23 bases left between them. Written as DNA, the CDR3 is TGTGCCACCAGCAGATTAACTAGTCCGGGGAGCGGTTACACAGATACGCAGTATTTT. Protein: CATSRLTSPGSGYTDTQYF.

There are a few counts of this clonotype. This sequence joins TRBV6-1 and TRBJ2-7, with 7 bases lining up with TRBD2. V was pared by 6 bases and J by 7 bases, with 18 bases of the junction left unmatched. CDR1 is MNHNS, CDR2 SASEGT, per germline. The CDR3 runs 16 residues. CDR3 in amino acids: CASSTLSRGFSGEQYF. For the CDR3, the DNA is TGTGCCAGCAGCACCTTGTCGCGGGGGTTTTCAGGAGAGCAGTACTTC.

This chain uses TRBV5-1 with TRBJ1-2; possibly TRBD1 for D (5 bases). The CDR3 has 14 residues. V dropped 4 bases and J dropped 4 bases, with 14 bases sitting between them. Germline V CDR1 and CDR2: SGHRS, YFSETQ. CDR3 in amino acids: CASSTQGATYGYTF. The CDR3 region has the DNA TGCGCCAGCAGCACCCAGGGTGCTACCTATGGCTACACCTTC.

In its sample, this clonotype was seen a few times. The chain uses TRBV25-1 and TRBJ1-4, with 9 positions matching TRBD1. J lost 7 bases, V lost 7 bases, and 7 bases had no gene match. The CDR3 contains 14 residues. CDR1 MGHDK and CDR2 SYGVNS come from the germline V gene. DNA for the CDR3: TGTGCCAGCAACATAGGGACAGGGTTTGAAAAACTGTTTTTT. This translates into CASNIGTGFEKLFF.

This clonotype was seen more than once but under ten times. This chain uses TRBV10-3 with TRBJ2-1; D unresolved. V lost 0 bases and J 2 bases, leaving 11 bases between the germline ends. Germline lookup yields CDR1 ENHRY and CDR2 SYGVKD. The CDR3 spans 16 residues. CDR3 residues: CAISESAQPPYNEQFF. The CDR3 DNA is TGTGCCATCAGTGAGTCCGCCCAGCCTCCCTACAATGAGCAGTTCTTC.

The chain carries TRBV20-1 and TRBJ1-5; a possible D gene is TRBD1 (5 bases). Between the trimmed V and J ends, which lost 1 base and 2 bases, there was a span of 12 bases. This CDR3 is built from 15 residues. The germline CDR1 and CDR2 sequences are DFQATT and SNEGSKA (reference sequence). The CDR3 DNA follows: TGCAGTGCTAGAGTGTTGGGGGGAGGCAATCAGCCCCAGCATTTT. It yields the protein CSARVLGGGNQPQHF.

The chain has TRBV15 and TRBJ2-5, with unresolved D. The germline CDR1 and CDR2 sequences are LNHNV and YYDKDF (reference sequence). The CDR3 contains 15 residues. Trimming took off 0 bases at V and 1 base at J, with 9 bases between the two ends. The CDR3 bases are TGTGCCACCAGCAGAGATAGAGCAGTCCAAGAGACCCAGTACTTC. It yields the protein CATSRDRAVQETQYF.

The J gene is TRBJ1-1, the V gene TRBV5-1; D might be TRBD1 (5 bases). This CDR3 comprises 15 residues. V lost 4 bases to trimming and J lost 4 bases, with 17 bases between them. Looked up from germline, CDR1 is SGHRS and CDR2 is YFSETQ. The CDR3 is CASSIGTAGTTEAFF. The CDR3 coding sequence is TGCGCCAGCAGCATTGGGACTGCAGGGACCACTGAAGCTTTCTTT. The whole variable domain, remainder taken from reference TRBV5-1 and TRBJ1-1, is KAGVTQTPRYLIKTRGQQVTLSCSPISGHRSVSWYQQTPGQGLQFLFEYFSETQRNKGNFPGRFSGRQFSNSRSEMNVSTLELGDSALYLCASSIGTAGTTEAFFGQGTRLTVV.

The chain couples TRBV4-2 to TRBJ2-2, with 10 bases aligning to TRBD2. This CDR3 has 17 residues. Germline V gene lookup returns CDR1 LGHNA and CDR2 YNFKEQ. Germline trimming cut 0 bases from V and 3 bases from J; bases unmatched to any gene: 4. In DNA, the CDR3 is TGTGCCAGCAGCCAAGATCTACTAGCGGGGTACACCGGGGAGCTGTTTTTT. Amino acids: CASSQDLLAGYTGELFF.

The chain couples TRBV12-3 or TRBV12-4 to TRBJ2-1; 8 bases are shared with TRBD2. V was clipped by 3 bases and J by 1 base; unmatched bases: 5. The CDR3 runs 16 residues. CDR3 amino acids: CASSFKGLASYNEQFF. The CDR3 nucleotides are TGTGCCAGCAGTTTTAAAGGACTAGCTTCCTACAATGAGCAGTTCTTC.

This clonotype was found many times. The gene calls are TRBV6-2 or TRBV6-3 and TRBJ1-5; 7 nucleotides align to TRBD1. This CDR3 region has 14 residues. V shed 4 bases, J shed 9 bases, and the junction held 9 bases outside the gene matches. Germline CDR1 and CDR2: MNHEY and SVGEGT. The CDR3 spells CASSFTGDGAPQHF. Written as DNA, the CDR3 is TGTGCCAGCAGTTTCACAGGGGATGGGGCGCCCCAGCATTTT.

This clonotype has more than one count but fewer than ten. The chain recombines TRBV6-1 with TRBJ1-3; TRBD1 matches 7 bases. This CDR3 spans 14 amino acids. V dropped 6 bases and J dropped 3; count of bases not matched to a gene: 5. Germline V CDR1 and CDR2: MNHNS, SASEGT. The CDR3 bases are TGTGCCAGCAGGAACCGGGACAGTGGAAACACCATATATTTT. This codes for CASRNRDSGNTIYF.

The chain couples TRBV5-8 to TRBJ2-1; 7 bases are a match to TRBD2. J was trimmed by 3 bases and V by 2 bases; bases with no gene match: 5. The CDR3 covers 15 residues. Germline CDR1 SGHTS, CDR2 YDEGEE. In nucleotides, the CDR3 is TGTGCCAGCAGCTTTCTAGCGGAGTTCTACAATGAGCAGTTCTTC. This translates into CASSFLAEFYNEQFF.

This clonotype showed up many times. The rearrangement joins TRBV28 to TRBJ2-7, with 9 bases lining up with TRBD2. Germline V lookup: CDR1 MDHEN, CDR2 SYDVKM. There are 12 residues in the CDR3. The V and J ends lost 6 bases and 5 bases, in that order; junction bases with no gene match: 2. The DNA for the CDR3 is TGTGCCAGCAGGGGACTAGCCGACGAGCAGTACTTC. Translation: CASRGLADEQYF.

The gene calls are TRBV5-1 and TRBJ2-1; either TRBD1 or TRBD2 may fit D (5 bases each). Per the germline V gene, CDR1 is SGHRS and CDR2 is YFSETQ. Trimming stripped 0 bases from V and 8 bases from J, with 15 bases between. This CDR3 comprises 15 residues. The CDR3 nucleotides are TGCGCCAGCAGCTTGGTAGGCTCCGGGACCTATGAGCAGTTCTTC. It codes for CASSLVGSGTYEQFF.

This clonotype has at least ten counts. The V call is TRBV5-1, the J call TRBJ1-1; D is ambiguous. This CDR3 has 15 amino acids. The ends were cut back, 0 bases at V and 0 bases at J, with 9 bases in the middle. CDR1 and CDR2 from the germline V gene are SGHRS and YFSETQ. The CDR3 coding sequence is TGCGCCAGCAGCTTGGGGCCGGGGATGAACACTGAAGCTTTCTTT. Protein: CASSLGPGMNTEAFF. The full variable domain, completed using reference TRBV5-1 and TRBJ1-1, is KAGVTQTPRYLIKTRGQQVTLSCSPISGHRSVSWYQQTPGQGLQFLFEYFSETQRNKGNFPGRFSGRQFSNSRSEMNVSTLELGDSALYLCASSLGPGMNTEAFFGQGTRLTVV.

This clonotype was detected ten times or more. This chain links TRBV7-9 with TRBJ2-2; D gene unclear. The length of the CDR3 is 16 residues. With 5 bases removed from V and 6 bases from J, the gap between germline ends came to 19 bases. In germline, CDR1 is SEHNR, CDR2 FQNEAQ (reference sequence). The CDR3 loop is CASSPPAREVSGELFF. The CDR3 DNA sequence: TGTGCCAGCAGCCCTCCCGCTAGGGAAGTATCCGGGGAGCTGTTTTTT.

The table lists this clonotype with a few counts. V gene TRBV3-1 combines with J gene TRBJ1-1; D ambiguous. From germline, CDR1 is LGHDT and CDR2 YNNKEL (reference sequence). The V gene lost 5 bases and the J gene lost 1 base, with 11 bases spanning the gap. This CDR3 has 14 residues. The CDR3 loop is CASSSSDKNTEAFF. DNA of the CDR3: TGTGCCAGCAGCTCCTCCGACAAGAACACTGAAGCTTTCTTT.

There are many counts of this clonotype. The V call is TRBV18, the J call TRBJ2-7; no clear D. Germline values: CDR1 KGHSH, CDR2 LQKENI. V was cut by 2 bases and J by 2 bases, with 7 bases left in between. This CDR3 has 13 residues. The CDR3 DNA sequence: TGTGCCAGCTCACCAAGGCAGGCCTACGAGCAGTACTTC. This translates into CASSPRQAYEQYF.

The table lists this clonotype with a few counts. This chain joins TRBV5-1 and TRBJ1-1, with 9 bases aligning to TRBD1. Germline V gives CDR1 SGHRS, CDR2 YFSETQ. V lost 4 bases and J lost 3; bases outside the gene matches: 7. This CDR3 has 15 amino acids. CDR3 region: CASSLWTGEHTEAFF. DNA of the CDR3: TGCGCCAGCAGCCTATGGACAGGGGAACACACTGAAGCTTTCTTT.

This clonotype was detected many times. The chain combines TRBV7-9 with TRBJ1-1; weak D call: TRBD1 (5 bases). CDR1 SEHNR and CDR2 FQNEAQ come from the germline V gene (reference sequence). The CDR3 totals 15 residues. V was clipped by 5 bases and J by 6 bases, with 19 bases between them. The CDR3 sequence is CASSPGQPYGSEAFF. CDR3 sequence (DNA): TGTGCCAGCAGCCCAGGGCAGCCCTACGGGTCTGAAGCTTTCTTT.

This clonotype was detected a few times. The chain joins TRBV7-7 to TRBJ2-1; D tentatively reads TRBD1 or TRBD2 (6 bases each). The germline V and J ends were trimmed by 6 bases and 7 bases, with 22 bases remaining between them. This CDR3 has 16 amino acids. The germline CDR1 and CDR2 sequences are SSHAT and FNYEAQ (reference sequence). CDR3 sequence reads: CASRRYREEMGNEQFF. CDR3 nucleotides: TGTGCCAGCAGGCGCTACAGGGAGGAAATGGGGAATGAGCAGTTCTTC.